This is a list of T cell receptor beta chains from one sample in a study of OX40 agonist ivuxolimab in advanced cancers. Method: immunoSEQ multiplex PCR; TCRdb's copy keeps in-frame clones and lacks some. The table has 70,000 to 90,000 clones, around 90% seen once. The source material was CD4+ or CD8+ T cells sorted from blood, sampled in a trial of the OX40 agonist ivuxolimab. These receptors originate from an adult with an advanced solid tumor such as melanoma, head and neck, liver or kidney cancer. Each CDR3 is given with its conserved first and last residue. The D gene is left open where the match is weak. Not all rows give a size; the values are once, few, many and, for expanded clones, a class.

V	J	length	size	D	DNA	CDR3
TRBV9	TRBJ2-1	15	.	TRBD1	TGTGCCAGCACCGTGAAGGGGGACAGCTACAATGAGCAGTTCTTC	CASTVKGDSYNEQFF
TRBV2	TRBJ2-7	15	.	TRBD1	TGTGCCAGTGGAGATTCAGGGGGAAATCTCTACGAGCAGTACTTC	CASGDSGGNLYEQYF
TRBV18	TRBJ2-1	15	.	TRBD2	TGTGCCAGCTCACGGCGCGGGAGTGACTACAATGAGCAGTTCTTC	CASSRRGSDYNEQFF
TRBV5-4	TRBJ1-6	16	.	.	TGTGCCAGCAGCTTCGGAGCCGGAGCCATAAATTCACCCCTCCACTTT	CASSFGAGAINSPLHF
TRBV13	TRBJ2-3	15	.	.	TGTGCCAGCAGCCGAGGACCATCCCTCACAGATACGCAGTATTTT	CASSRGPSLTDTQYF
TRBV7-9	TRBJ1-2	15	.	.	TGTGCCAGCAGCCCTTTTCAGGCGTCCGGCTATGGCTACACCTTC	CASSPFQASGYGYTF
TRBV29-1	TRBJ2-1	14	.	TRBD1	TGCAGCGTAGTCGGGACAGACTCCTACAATGAGCAGTTCTTC	CSVVGTDSYNEQFF
TRBV30	TRBJ2-7	12	once	.	TGTGCCTGGGGGGGGGCCGTGGACGAGCAGTACTTC	CAWGGAVDEQYF
TRBV5-1	TRBJ1-5	15	.	.	TGCGCCAGCAGCTTCCTGGGGGGGAGCAATCAGCCCCAGCATTTT	CASSFLGGSNQPQHF
TRBV19	TRBJ1-4	15	once	.	TGTGCCAGTAGTACCCCAGATGCAACTAATGAAAAACTGTTTTTT	CASSTPDATNEKLFF
TRBV7-9	TRBJ2-1	17	.	.	TGTGCCAGCAGCTCCGATCTTCCGTGGGGTGGAAACAATGAGCAGTTCTTC	CASSSDLPWGGNNEQFF
TRBV6-1	TRBJ1-5	11	.	.	TGTGCCAGCAGGGGGGTAGGTCCCCAGCATTTT	CASRGVGPQHF
TRBV25-1	TRBJ1-2	14	.	.	TGTGCCAGCAGTGAATCCCGACAGGCTTATGGCTACACCTTC	CASSESRQAYGYTF
TRBV30	TRBJ2-7	12	.	TRBD2	TGTGCCTTCACTAGCGGGGTCTACGAGCAGTACTTC	CAFTSGVYEQYF
TRBV14	TRBJ2-1	16	.	.	TGTGCCAGCAGCGGTGCCGGGAGATTGGGGATCGGTGAGCAGTTCTTC	CASSGAGRLGIGEQFF
TRBV27	TRBJ2-1	15	.	.	TGTGCCAGCAGACCGGGACGCAGCTCCTACAATGAGCAGTTCTTC	CASRPGRSSYNEQFF
TRBV5-8	TRBJ2-7	13	.	.	TGTGCCAGCAGCTTATCTGGAACCTACGAGCAGTACTTC	CASSLSGTYEQYF
TRBV18	TRBJ2-5	14	few	TRBD2	TGTGCCAGCTCCTATAGCGGGAGGGACGAGACCCAGTACTTC	CASSYSGRDETQYF
TRBV9	TRBJ2-5	16	.	.	TGTGCCAGCAGCGTAGGAGGGGGGCTCGGGGAAGAGACCCAGTACTTC	CASSVGGGLGEETQYF
TRBV29-1	TRBJ2-5	12	.	.	TGCAGCTTTTTAGTTGGACAAGAGACCCAGTACTTC	CSFLVGQETQYF